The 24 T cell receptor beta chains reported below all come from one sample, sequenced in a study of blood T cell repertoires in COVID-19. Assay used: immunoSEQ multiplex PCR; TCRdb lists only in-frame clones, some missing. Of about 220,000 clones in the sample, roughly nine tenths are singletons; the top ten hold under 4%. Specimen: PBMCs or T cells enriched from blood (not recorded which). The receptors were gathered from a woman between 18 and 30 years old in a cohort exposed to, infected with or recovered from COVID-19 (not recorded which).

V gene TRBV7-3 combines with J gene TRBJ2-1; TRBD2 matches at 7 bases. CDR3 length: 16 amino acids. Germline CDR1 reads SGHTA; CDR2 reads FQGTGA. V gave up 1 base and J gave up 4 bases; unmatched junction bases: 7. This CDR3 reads CASSLMSGAGYNEQFF. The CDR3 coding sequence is TGTGCCAGCAGCTTAATGTCCGGAGCGGGATACAATGAGCAGTTCTTC.

CDR3 in DNA: TGTGCCACCAGTGATTCGGTTCCGGGACAGGGGGATGGCTACACCTTC. It yields the protein CATSDSVPGQGDGYTF. The chain uses TRBV24-1 and TRBJ1-2; TRBD1 aligns across 11 bases. The V segment lost 2 bases and the J segment 6 bases; nucleotides outside the gene matches: 7. Germline V gene sequence: CDR1 KGHDR, CDR2 SFDVKD. The CDR3 covers 16 residues.

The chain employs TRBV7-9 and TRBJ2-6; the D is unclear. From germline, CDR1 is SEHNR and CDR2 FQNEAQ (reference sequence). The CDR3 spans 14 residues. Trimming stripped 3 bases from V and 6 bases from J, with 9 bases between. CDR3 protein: CASSFLTVANVLTF. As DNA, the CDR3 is TGTGCCAGCAGCTTCCTTACAGTGGCCAACGTCCTGACTTTC. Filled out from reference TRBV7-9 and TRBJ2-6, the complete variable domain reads DTGVSQNPRHKITKRGQNVTFRCDPISEHNRLYWYRQTLGQGPEFLTYFQNEAQLEKSRLLSDRFSAERPKGSFSTLEIQRTEQGDSAMYLCASSFLTVANVLTFGAGSRLTVL.

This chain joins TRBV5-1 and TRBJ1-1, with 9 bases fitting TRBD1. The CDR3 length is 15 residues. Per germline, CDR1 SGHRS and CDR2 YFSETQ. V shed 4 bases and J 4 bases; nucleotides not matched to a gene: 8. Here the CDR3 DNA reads TGCGCCAGCAGCATCACCGGGACAGGGAGCACTGAAGCTTTCTTT. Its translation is CASSITGTGSTEAFF.

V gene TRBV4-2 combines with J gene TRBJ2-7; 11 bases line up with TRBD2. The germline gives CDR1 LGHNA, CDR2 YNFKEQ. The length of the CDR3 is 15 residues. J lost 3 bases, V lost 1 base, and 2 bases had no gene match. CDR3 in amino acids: CASSQGGLADYEQYF. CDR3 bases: TGTGCCAGCAGCCAAGGGGGACTAGCGGACTACGAGCAGTACTTC.

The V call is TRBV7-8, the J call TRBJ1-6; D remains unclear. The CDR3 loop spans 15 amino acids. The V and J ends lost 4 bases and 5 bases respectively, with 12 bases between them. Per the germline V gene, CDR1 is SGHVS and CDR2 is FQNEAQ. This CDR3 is CASSYPGPNNSPLHF. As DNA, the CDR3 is TGTGCCAGCAGCTACCCGGGTCCGAATAATTCACCCCTCCACTTT.

The CDR3 DNA reads TGTGCCAGTAGTATGAGGGTAAGCTCTGAAGCTTTCTTT. Translated, it gives CASSMRVSSEAFF. The chain is built from TRBV19 and TRBJ1-1; no definite D call. The CDR3 contains 13 residues. Deletions cut 3 bases from V and 6 bases from J, with 11 bases between. The germline V gene has CDR1 LNHDA and CDR2 SQIVND (reference sequence).

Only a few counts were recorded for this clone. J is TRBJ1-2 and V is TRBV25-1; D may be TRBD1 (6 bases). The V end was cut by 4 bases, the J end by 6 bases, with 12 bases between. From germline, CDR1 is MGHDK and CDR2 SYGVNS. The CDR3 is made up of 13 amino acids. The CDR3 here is CASSGDRIHGYTF. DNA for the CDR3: TGTGCCAGCAGTGGCGACAGGATACATGGCTACACCTTC.

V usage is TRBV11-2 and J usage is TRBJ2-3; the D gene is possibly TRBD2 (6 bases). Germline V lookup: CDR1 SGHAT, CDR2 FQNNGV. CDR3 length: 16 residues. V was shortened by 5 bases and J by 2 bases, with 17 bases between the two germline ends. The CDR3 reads CASSPRGDPFTDTQYF. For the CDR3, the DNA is TGTGCCAGCAGCCCCCGCGGGGATCCCTTCACAGATACGCAGTATTTT.

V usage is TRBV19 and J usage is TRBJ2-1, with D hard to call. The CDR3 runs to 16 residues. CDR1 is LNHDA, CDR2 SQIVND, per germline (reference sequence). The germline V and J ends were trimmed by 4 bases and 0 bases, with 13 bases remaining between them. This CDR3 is CASSSRGPSSYNEQFF. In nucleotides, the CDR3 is TGTGCCAGTAGTAGCCGCGGCCCTAGCTCCTACAATGAGCAGTTCTTC.

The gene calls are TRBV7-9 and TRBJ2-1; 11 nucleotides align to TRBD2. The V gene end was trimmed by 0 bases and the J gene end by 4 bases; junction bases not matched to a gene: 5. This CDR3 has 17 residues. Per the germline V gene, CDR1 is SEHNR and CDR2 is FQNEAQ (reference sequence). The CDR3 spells CASSLADLAGGYNEQFF. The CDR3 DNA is TGTGCCAGCAGCTTAGCGGATCTAGCGGGAGGATACAATGAGCAGTTCTTC. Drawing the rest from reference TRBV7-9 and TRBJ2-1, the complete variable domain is DTGVSQNPRHKITKRGQNVTFRCDPISEHNRLYWYRQTLGQGPEFLTYFQNEAQLEKSRLLSDRFSAERPKGSFSTLEIQRTEQGDSAMYLCASSLADLAGGYNEQFFGPGTRLTVL.

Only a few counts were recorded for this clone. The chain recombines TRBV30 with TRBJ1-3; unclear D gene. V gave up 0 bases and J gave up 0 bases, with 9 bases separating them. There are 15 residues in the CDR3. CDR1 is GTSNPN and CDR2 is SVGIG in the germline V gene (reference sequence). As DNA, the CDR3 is TGTGCCTGGAGTGTATCTAGTGCCTCTGGAAACACCATATATTTT. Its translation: CAWSVSSASGNTIYF.

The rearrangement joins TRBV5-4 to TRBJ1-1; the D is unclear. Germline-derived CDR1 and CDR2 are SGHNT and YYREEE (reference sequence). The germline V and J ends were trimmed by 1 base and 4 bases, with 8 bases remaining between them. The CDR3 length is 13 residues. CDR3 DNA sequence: TGTGCCAGCAGCTTGTCTGAGTTCACTGAAGCTTTCTTT. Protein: CASSLSEFTEAFF.

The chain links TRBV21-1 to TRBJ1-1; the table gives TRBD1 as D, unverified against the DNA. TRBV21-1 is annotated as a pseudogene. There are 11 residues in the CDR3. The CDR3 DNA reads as TGTGCCAGCCAGGGGAACACTGAAGCTTTCTTT. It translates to CASQGNTEAFF.

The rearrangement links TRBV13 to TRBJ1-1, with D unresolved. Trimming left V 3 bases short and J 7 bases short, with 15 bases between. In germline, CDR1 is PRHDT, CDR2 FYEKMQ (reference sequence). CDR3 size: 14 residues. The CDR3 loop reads CASSFGLSGGEAFF. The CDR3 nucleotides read TGTGCCAGCAGCTTCGGACTGAGTGGAGGTGAAGCTTTCTTT. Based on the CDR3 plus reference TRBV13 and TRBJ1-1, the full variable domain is AAGVIQSPRHLIKEKRETATLKCYPIPRHDTVYWYQQGPGQDPQFLISFYEKMQSDKGSIPDRFSAQQFSDYHSELNMSSLELGDSALYFCASSFGLSGGEAFFGQGTRLTVV.

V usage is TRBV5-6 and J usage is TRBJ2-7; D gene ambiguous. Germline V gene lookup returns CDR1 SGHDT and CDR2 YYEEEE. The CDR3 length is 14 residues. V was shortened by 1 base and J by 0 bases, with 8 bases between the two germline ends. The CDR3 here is CASSLSAGSYEQYF. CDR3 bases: TGTGCCAGCAGCTTGTCGGCAGGCTCCTACGAGCAGTACTTC. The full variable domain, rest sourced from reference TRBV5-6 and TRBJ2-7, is DAGVTQSPTHLIKTRGQQVTLRCSPKSGHDTVSWYQQALGQGPQFIFQYYEEEERQRGNFPDRFSGHQFPNYSSELNVNALLLGDSALYLCASSLSAGSYEQYFGPGTRLTVT.

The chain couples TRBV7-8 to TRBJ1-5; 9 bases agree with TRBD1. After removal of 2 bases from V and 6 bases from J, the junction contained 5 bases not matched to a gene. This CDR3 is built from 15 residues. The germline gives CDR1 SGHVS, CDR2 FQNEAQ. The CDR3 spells CASSLHRGPSQPQHF. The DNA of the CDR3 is TGTGCCAGCAGCTTACACAGGGGGCCGTCTCAGCCCCAGCATTTT.

DNA for the CDR3: TGTGCCAGCAGGCCGGGAGGGCAGGGGTCGCCTGAAGCTTTCTTT. Its protein product is CASRPGGQGSPEAFF. The chain carries TRBV2 and TRBJ1-1; D is possibly TRBD1 (6 bases). Looked up from germline, CDR1 is SNHLY and CDR2 is FYNNEI. CDR3 length: 15 residues. V lost 6 bases, J lost 6 bases, and 20 bases lay in between. Based on the CDR3 plus reference TRBV2 and TRBJ1-1, the full variable domain is EPEVTQTPSHQVTQMGQEVILRCVPISNHLYFYWYRQILGQKVEFLVSFYNNEISEKSEIFDDQFSVERPDGSNFTLKIRSTKLEDSAMYFCASRPGGQGSPEAFFGQGTRLTVV.

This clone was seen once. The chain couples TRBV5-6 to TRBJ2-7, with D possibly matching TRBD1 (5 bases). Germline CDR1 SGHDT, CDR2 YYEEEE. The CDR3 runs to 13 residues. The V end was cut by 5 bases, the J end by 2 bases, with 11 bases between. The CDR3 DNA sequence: TGTGCCAGCAGTTTGACAGCTACCTACGAGCAGTACTTC. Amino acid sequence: CASSLTATYEQYF.

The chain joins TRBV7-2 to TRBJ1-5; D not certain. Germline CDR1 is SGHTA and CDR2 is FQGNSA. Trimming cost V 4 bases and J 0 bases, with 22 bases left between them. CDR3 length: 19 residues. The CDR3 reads CASSSLPRSAQYSNQPQHF. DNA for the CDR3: TGTGCCAGCAGCTCCCTCCCCCGGTCTGCACAGTATAGCAATCAGCCCCAGCATTTT.

In DNA form, the CDR3 reads TGCGCCAGCAGCTGGAATCCGGGAGGGGAGGAAAAACTGTTTTTT. Its protein is CASSWNPGGEEKLFF. This sequence joins TRBV5-1 and TRBJ1-4, with a possible D match to TRBD1 (5 bases). The V gene lost 3 bases and the J gene lost 8 bases, with 17 bases spanning the gap. The CDR3 covers 15 residues. Germline-derived CDR1 and CDR2 are SGHRS and YFSETQ.

The CDR3 reads CASSMTGVSTDTQYF. Written as DNA, the CDR3 is TGTGCCAGTAGTATGACAGGGGTTAGCACAGATACGCAGTATTTT. The V gene is TRBV19, the J gene TRBJ2-3, with 8 bases lining up with TRBD1. With 3 bases clipped from V and 0 bases from J, the junction kept 2 bases outside the gene matches. This CDR3 has 15 amino acids. The germline V gene encodes CDR1 LNHDA and CDR2 SQIVND (reference sequence).

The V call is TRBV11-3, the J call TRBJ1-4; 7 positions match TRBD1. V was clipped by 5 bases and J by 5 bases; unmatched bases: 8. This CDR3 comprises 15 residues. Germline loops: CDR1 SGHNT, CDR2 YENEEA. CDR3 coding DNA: TGTGCCAGCAGCCCTGGGACAGCCCACAATGAAAAACTGTTTTTT. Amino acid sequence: CASSPGTAHNEKLFF.

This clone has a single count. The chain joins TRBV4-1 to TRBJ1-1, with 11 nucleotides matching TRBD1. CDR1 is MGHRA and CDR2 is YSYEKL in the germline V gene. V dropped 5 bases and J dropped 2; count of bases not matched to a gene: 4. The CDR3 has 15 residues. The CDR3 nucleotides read TGCGCCAGCAGCACGGGACAGGGGGAAAACACTGAAGCTTTCTTT. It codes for CASSTGQGENTEAFF.